These 4 T cell receptor beta chains came from one sample sequenced in a study of shared clonotypes between healthy human individuals. Libraries were prepared by immunoSEQ multiplex PCR; TCRdb keeps only in-frame clonotypes and omits some of them. This table has 1.5 million to 2.5 million clones, roughly 95% appearing once. In the naive CD8 group, cells lacked CD45RO and were positively selected for CCR7, so terminally differentiated effector memory CD45RA+ cells were left out. The sequenced sample was naive CD8+ T cells sorted from blood. The receptor set was obtained from a man between 18 and 29 years old in good health.

V is TRBV11-2 and J is TRBJ2-1; D not resolved. Trimming shortened V by 4 bases and J by 10 bases, and 8 bases separated the two germline ends. CDR1 and CDR2 from the germline V gene are SGHAT and FQNNGV. The CDR3 sequence is 11 residues long. The CDR3 coding sequence is TGTGCCAGCAGCTCTCCCCCCGAGCAGTTCTTC. Amino acids: CASSSPPEQFF. The complete variable domain, with remaining parts taken from reference TRBV11-2 and TRBJ2-1, reads EAGVAQSPRYKIIEKRQSVAFWCNPISGHATLYWYQQILGQGPKLLIQFQNNGVVDDSQLPKDRFSAERLKGVDSTLKIQPAKLEDSAVYLCASSSPPEQFFGPGTRLTVL.

The V gene is TRBV25-1, the J gene TRBJ2-2; D tentatively fits TRBD1 or TRBD2 (5 bases each). V gave up 1 base and J gave up 0 bases, with 12 bases separating them. The CDR3 spans 17 residues. CDR1 and CDR2 (germline): MGHDK, SYGVNS. The CDR3 nucleotides read TGTGCCAGCAGTGAATCACCGGGGCTACCGAACACCGGGGAGCTGTTTTTT. Its protein product is CASSESPGLPNTGELFF.

Concerning this clone: Other DNA sequences in the same sample also yield this CDR3. The rearrangement uses TRBV27 and TRBJ2-7; possible D gene TRBD1, 5 bases. The CDR3 has 13 amino acids. V was cut by 9 bases and J by 3 bases, with 15 bases left in between. Germline assignment: CDR1 MNHEY and CDR2 SMNVEV (reference sequence). The DNA of the CDR3 is TGTGCCAGTGGTTTGGGTCAGGGCTACGAGCAGTACTTC. This translates into CASGLGQGYEQYF.

V and J are TRBV4-1 and TRBJ1-1, with a possible D match to TRBD1 (5 bases). Germline values: CDR1 MGHRA, CDR2 YSYEKL. V was clipped by 3 bases and J by 4 bases, with 9 bases between them. The CDR3 totals 13 residues. DNA of the CDR3: TGCGCCAGCAGCCATCGGCAGGGCACTGAAGCTTTCTTT. Its translation is CASSHRQGTEAFF.